This TCR beta chain appears in the sequencing data of a study of blood T cells in healthy people across ages. Details on this clonotype: At one end the junction does not follow the germline gene, possibly because of a read error.

The authors ran a second PCR of 7 to 11 cycles using a sample-barcoded 5' primer and a J-beta primer mix. TCRdb ran MiXCR on the 5' RACE reads and lists one entry per CDR3 protein. Altogether around 520,000 distinct CDR3 sequences are present, around 27% being singletons, with the ten largest covering over 3.5%. There are 14 residues in the CDR3. Germline lookup yields CDR1 MNHNS and CDR2 SASEGT. The same specimen was also included in a second study, on T cells of mothers and their children.

The sample taken for sequencing was blood. The receptor's source is a boy between 2 and 15 years old in good health. This chain uses TRBV6-1 with TRBJ1-1; D call uncertain. CDR3 DNA sequence: TGTGCCGGCAGTGATCTTAGAAGGAACACTGAAGCTTTCTTT. Translated: CAGSDLRRNTEAFF.